Included here is one TCR beta chain sequence, with context. Its antigen is unknown. Base quality data are lacking; no much larger clone is found one base away. The collaborating institutions used their own protocols to collect whole blood in K2EDTA tubes. For TCRbeta analysis, collaborators shipped samples in one of three forms: frozen whole blood, isolated PBMCs, or DNA extracted from either of those sample types. TCRbeta CDR3 regions were amplified from genomic DNA by means of the immunoSEQ Assay, a bias-controlled multiplex PCR. Turning to the authors' computational methods: The number of nucleated cells in each sample was estimated from the amplification of reference gene primers within the assay. To quantify the absolute abundance of each unique TCRbeta CDR3 rearrangement, sequence reads were collapsed and filtered. For each sample, productive Simpson clonality was calculated as the square root of Simpson's diversity index over productive rearrangements. The source is immuneACCESS, and TCRdb retained only in-frame sequences with V and J called. Part of the clones is not carried over; for the studies checked, unresolved V genes explain less than half of this, and the remainder is unexplained. V, J and clone size are taken as reported in that table, and D and trimming were inferred from the DNA itself. In this sample the table shows some 150,000 clones, 89% of which occur a single time. Approximately 3% of the sample is held by the ten biggest clonotypes.

The sample comes from a study of blood T cell repertoires in COVID-19 (TCRdb year 2020). Concerning the study at large: Samples covering the acute and convalescent phases of COVID-19 were provided by collaborators in the United States, Italy and Spain. The prospective study material was composed of cDNA or gDNA derived from T cells, B-cell-depleted T cells, or PBMCs. Subjects who had been exposed to COVID-19, were actively infected with it, or had recovered from it provided the deeply sampled blood TCRbeta repertoires that made up the dataset. The repertoires were released in a freely available public database meant as a resource for research on the immune response to SARS-CoV-2. The samples were drawn from two sources: the first 160 participants of the ongoing ImmuneRACE study, and 1,254 subjects contributed by 6 global collaborators. Sample metadata almost always included a de-identified subject ID, COVID-19 status, age in years and sex. HLA class I and class II types, where available, came from metadata supplied by the sample provider rather than from assay-based typing.

Paper-wide results and their limitations: Clinical and demographic metadata were provided uncurated, with the amount varying by source and participant.

Specimen: peripheral blood. The receptor's source is a man in his sixties with acute or convalescent COVID-19.

The sequenced DNA is TGTGCCATCGCCGGACAGGGGGGGTACGAGCAGTACTTC. Its protein is CAIAGQGGYEQYF. Rearrangement joined TRBV6-5 to TRBJ2-7; 10 central bases correspond to TRBD1. The CDR3 starts with the cysteine, ends with the phenylalanine, and has 13 residues. Only the CDR3 portion is preserved as DNA: 39 bases, with reading frame beginning at the first base. V is pruned by 10 bases and J by 4 bases, leaving 7 bases of the junction without a gene match. CDR1 and CDR2 are drawn from the germline V gene: MNHEY, SVGAGI.